The present T cell receptor beta chain was sequenced within a study of T cell responses to AZD1222 COVID-19 vaccine. Germline CDR1 is LGHDT and CDR2 is YNNKEL (reference sequence). The CDR3 consists of 14 residues. V was trimmed by 6 bases and J by 7 bases, leaving 15 bases between them. Data came from immunoSEQ multiplex PCR; TCRdb stores just in-frame clones and leaves some out. Of roughly 190,000 clones listed, roughly nine tenths are singletons. Sequencing was performed on peripheral blood, taken 28 days after the second dose of the MenACWY control vaccine. The chain combines TRBV3-1 (or the pseudogene TRBV3-2) with TRBJ1-4, with D hard to call. The source of this sequence is an adult who received the MenACWY meningococcal vaccine as a control. Here the CDR3 reads CASRPGKGSEKLFF. The CDR3, as DNA: TGTGCCAGCAGACCCGGGAAAGGGAGTGAAAAACTGTTTTTT.